The 28 T cell receptor beta chains presented below share a single source sample, sequenced in a study of blood T cell repertoires in COVID-19. Sequencing was performed with immunoSEQ multiplex PCR; in TCRdb, only in-frame clones are kept and a portion is missing. The sample records 450,000 or so clones, 80% to 90% being singletons. The sample taken for sequencing was peripheral blood. These receptor sequences come from a man aged 18 to 30 with COVID-19, enrolled during active disease.

This clone was found a few times. The CDR3 DNA follows: TGTGCCAGTAGTAACCCTGGACTCCTCTACGAGCAGTACTTC. Translation: CASSNPGLLYEQYF. The chain recombines TRBV19 with TRBJ2-7, with D perhaps matching TRBD2 (5 bases). The CDR3 consists of 14 residues. Germline V gene sequence: CDR1 LNHDA, CDR2 SQIVND (reference sequence). Deletions cut 4 bases from V and 3 bases from J, with 13 bases between.

The V gene is TRBV6-1, the J gene TRBJ2-7, with D hard to call. Germline CDR1 MNHNS, CDR2 SASEGT. V shed 3 bases and J shed 6 bases, with 21 bases lying between them. The CDR3 covers 16 residues. The CDR3: CASSELLMKPHTEQYF. CDR3 bases: TGTGCCAGCAGTGAGCTATTAATGAAGCCCCATACCGAGCAGTACTTC.

The chain combines TRBV15 with TRBJ2-5, with D perhaps matching TRBD1 (5 bases). V shed 9 bases and J shed 0 bases, with 14 bases lying between them. The V gene's germline CDR1 is LNHNV and CDR2 YYDKDF (reference sequence). This CDR3 contains 14 residues. This CDR3 is CATIGLGDQETQYF. CDR3 nucleotides: TGTGCCACGATAGGGCTAGGGGACCAAGAGACCCAGTACTTC.

The chain couples TRBV30 to TRBJ1-5; no clear D. The germline gives CDR1 GTSNPN, CDR2 SVGIG (reference sequence). The CDR3 loop spans 13 amino acids. With 1 base removed from V and 4 bases from J, the gap between germline ends came to 8 bases. The CDR3 protein is CAWSDGGNQPQHF. The CDR3 bases are TGTGCCTGGAGTGACGGAGGAAATCAGCCCCAGCATTTT.

The V and J genes are TRBV19 and TRBJ2-1; 7 bases agree with TRBD2. The CDR3 sequence is 14 residues long. The germline gives CDR1 LNHDA, CDR2 SQIVND (reference sequence). With 2 bases clipped from V and 5 bases from J, the junction kept 3 bases outside the gene matches. CDR3 sequence: CASSISGEDNEQFF. The CDR3 coding sequence is TGTGCCAGTAGTATAAGCGGGGAGGACAATGAGCAGTTCTTC.

This clone was recorded a few times. The genes are TRBV5-1 and TRBJ2-3, with 9 nucleotides matching TRBD1. V shed 4 bases and J 1 base; nucleotides not matched to a gene: 7. This CDR3 is 16 amino acids long. Germline V lookup: CDR1 SGHRS, CDR2 YFSETQ. The CDR3 coding sequence is TGCGCCAGCAGCGCGAAGGACAGGGGTGGCACAGATACGCAGTATTTT. This sequence encodes CASSAKDRGGTDTQYF.

J is TRBJ2-2 and V is TRBV24-1; 14 positions agree with TRBD2. The ends lost 7 bases at V and 8 bases at J; junction bases unmatched: 5. The V gene's germline CDR1 is KGHDR and CDR2 SFDVKD. The CDR3 is 15 residues long. CDR3 protein: CATSTRTSGRGELFF. CDR3 nucleotides: TGTGCCACCAGCACCAGGACTAGCGGGAGGGGGGAGCTGTTTTTT.

The chain uses TRBV5-6 and TRBJ2-5, with TRBD1 matching over 8 bases. Germline values: CDR1 SGHDT, CDR2 YYEEEE. V dropped 1 base and J dropped 4; count of bases not matched to a gene: 3. The CDR3 runs to 14 residues. The CDR3 reads CASSLRTGTETQYF. DNA of the CDR3: TGTGCCAGCAGCTTGAGGACAGGGACAGAGACCCAGTACTTC.

The V call is TRBV5-1, the J call TRBJ2-1; 7 nucleotides match TRBD2. Germline lookup yields CDR1 SGHRS and CDR2 YFSETQ. The trim removed 5 bases at V and 2 bases at J, leaving 10 bases unmatched. The CDR3 has 16 amino acids. The CDR3 region has the DNA TGCGCCAGCAGGGGCGGGGGAGTCGTTACCTACAATGAGCAGTTCTTC. It yields the protein CASRGGGVVTYNEQFF.

The rearrangement uses TRBV6-1 and TRBJ2-3, with 9 bases that match TRBD1. V shed 4 bases, J shed 2 bases, and the junction held 7 bases outside the gene matches. This CDR3 region has 16 residues. CDR1 and CDR2 (germline): MNHNS, SASEGT. The CDR3 DNA reads as TGTGCCAGCAGTGTTAGGACAGGGGCCCTCACAGATACGCAGTATTTT. This encodes CASSVRTGALTDTQYF.

The rearrangement joins TRBV7-2 to TRBJ2-2; 7 nucleotides align to TRBD2. With V trimmed by 5 bases and J by 6 bases, 12 bases remained unmatched. Germline V gives CDR1 SGHTA, CDR2 FQGNSA. CDR3 length equals 16 residues. CDR3 sequence (DNA): TGTGCCAGCAGCCCCTCCGGGACTATACGGGCCGGGGAGCTGTTTTTT. Its translation is CASSPSGTIRAGELFF.

The V and J genes are TRBV5-4 and TRBJ2-5, with TRBD2 identical over 7 bases. With V trimmed by 0 bases and J by 4 bases, 9 bases remained unmatched. Germline CDR1 is SGHNT and CDR2 is YYREEE (reference sequence). The CDR3 covers 16 residues. The CDR3 loop is CASSLGSSGAGETQYF. CDR3 bases: TGTGCCAGCAGCTTGGGTTCGAGCGGGGCTGGAGAGACCCAGTACTTC.

V gene TRBV5-4 combines with J gene TRBJ1-1; 9 bases are a match to TRBD1. V was pared by 5 bases and J by 7 bases, with 9 bases of the junction left unmatched. The germline V gene encodes CDR1 SGHNT and CDR2 YYREEE (reference sequence). The CDR3 extends over 14 amino acids. Written as DNA, the CDR3 is TGTGCCAGCAGGAAAGGGACAGGGTCTATTGAAGCTTTCTTT. Translated, it gives CASRKGTGSIEAFF.

This chain links TRBV30 with TRBJ2-3; D uncertain. The germline V gene encodes CDR1 GTSNPN and CDR2 SVGIG (reference sequence). The CDR3 has 15 residues. The V gene lost 0 bases and the J gene lost 6 bases, with 16 bases spanning the gap. DNA of the CDR3: TGTGCCTGGAGTGTACTTAGCCTTCATACGGATACGCAGTATTTT. Amino acid sequence: CAWSVLSLHTDTQYF.

The V and J genes are TRBV5-3 and TRBJ2-2; 9 positions agree with TRBD2. TRBV5-3 is an ORF for which the function is uncertain. The CDR3 extends over 18 amino acids. V was pared by 3 bases and J by 4 bases, with 13 bases of the junction left unmatched. CDR3 DNA sequence: TGTGCCAGAAGCTGTTGGGGGCGGGAGGGACCGATCACCGGGGAGCTGTTTTTT. Translated: CARSCWGREGPITGELFF.

J is TRBJ2-7 and V is TRBV30, with 8 bases that match TRBD2. This CDR3 is built from 13 residues. In germline, CDR1 is GTSNPN, CDR2 SVGIG (reference sequence). Unmatched junction bases numbered 8, after V lost 7 bases and J lost 3 bases. CDR3 sequence: CAFSTSAHYEQYF. The CDR3 nucleotides read TGTGCCTTCTCGACTAGCGCCCACTACGAGCAGTACTTC.

The chain is built from TRBV19 and TRBJ2-2; TRBD2 aligns across 14 bases. Germline V gives CDR1 LNHDA, CDR2 SQIVND (reference sequence). After removal of 3 bases from V and 0 bases from J, the junction contained 3 bases not matched to a gene. The CDR3 runs to 18 residues. The CDR3 coding sequence is TGTGCCAGTAGTATGACGGGACTAGCGGGGGCGAACACCGGGGAGCTGTTTTTT. Its translation is CASSMTGLAGANTGELFF.

This chain uses TRBV3-1 (or the pseudogene TRBV3-2) with TRBJ2-3; 10 positions match TRBD2. CDR3 length: 16 amino acids. V shed 2 bases, J shed 4 bases, and the junction held 6 bases outside the gene matches. The germline gives CDR1 LGHDT, CDR2 YNNKEL (reference sequence). The CDR3 loop is CASSQFVLAGADTQYF. The CDR3 DNA is TGTGCCAGCAGCCAATTTGTTCTAGCGGGAGCAGATACGCAGTATTTT.

This clone was detected once. This chain joins TRBV6-5 and TRBJ1-3; unclear D gene. Trimming took off 2 bases at V and 7 bases at J, with 9 bases between the two ends. This CDR3 contains 13 residues. Germline V gene data show CDR1 as MNHEY and CDR2 as SVGAGI. CDR3 bases: TGTGCCAGCAGTTACCCCGGCGGGAACACCATATATTTT. It codes for CASSYPGGNTIYF.

About this clone: Different DNA sequences within this sample yield the same CDR3. This chain links TRBV3-1 (or the pseudogene TRBV3-2) with TRBJ2-7, with a tentative D call TRBD2 (5 bases). Trimming took 2 bases from V and 4 from J, leaving 6 bases between them. This CDR3 has 12 residues. Germline CDR1 LGHDT, CDR2 YNNKEL (reference sequence). CDR3 sequence reads: CASSQTGYEQYF. The CDR3, as DNA: TGTGCCAGCAGCCAAACGGGGTACGAGCAGTACTTC.

This clone has a handful of counts. This chain joins TRBV19 and TRBJ2-5; D call uncertain. Germline V gene lookup returns CDR1 LNHDA and CDR2 SQIVND (reference sequence). CDR3 length: 11 residues. V was pared by 3 bases and J by 5 bases, with 4 bases between. As DNA, the CDR3 is TGTGCCAGTAGTATGCGGGAGACCCAGTACTTC. Its translation: CASSMRETQYF.

Comment on this clone: This sample includes further DNA sequences coding for the same CDR3. The V and J genes are TRBV18 and TRBJ2-1; 8 bases agree with TRBD2. The CDR3 contains 16 residues. Trimming took 0 bases from V and 0 from J; bases not matched to a gene: 1. The germline CDR1 and CDR2 sequences are KGHSH and LQKENI. The CDR3 spells CASSPPSGGSYNEQFF. DNA for the CDR3: TGTGCCAGCTCACCACCGAGCGGGGGCTCCTACAATGAGCAGTTCTTC.

J is TRBJ1-5 and V is TRBV27, with 8 positions matching TRBD1. The CDR3 totals 15 residues. Trimming removed 0 bases from V and 7 bases from J; junction bases left unmatched: 5. Per germline, CDR1 MNHEY and CDR2 SMNVEV (reference sequence). CDR3: CASSLSAGGRQPQHF. As DNA, the CDR3 is TGTGCCAGCAGTTTATCGGCAGGGGGCCGACAGCCCCAGCATTTT.

In its sample, this clone was seen once. The chain employs TRBV19 and TRBJ1-2, with D possibly matching TRBD1 (5 bases). Trimming took 6 bases from V and 8 from J, leaving 16 bases between them. CDR1 is LNHDA and CDR2 is SQIVND in the germline V gene (reference sequence). The CDR3 loop spans 13 amino acids. This CDR3 is CASRLLLQGGYTF. In DNA, the CDR3 is TGTGCCAGTAGACTCCTACTCCAGGGAGGCTACACCTTC. Looking up the rest from reference TRBV19 and TRBJ1-2 gives the full variable domain: DGGITQSPKYLFRKEGQNVTLSCEQNLNHDAMYWYRQDPGQGLRLIYYSQIVNDFQKGDIAEGYSVSREKKESFPLTVTSAQKNPTAFYLCASRLLLQGGYTFGSGTRLTVV.

The rearrangement uses TRBV11-3 and TRBJ1-1, with D perhaps matching TRBD1 (5 bases). Germline V gene data show CDR1 as SGHNT and CDR2 as YENEEA. The CDR3 length is 13 residues. Trimming cost V 6 bases and J 1 base, with 9 bases left between them. In DNA form, the CDR3 reads TGTGCCAGCAGATTGACAGCGAACACTGAAGCTTTCTTT. Amino acid sequence: CASRLTANTEAFF. The whole variable domain, remainder taken from reference TRBV11-3 and TRBJ1-1, is EAGVVQSPRYKIIEKKQPVAFWCNPISGHNTLYWYLQNLGQGPELLIRYENEEAVDDSQLPKDRFSAERLKGVDSTLKIQPAELGDSAVYLCASRLTANTEAFFGQGTRLTVV.

This rearrangement joins TRBV25-1 to TRBJ2-5; 7 bases fit TRBD2. Looked up from germline, CDR1 is MGHDK and CDR2 is SYGVNS. This CDR3 region has 13 residues. Trimming removed 8 bases from V and 2 bases from J; junction bases left unmatched: 5. CDR3 sequence (DNA): TGTGCCAGCGAAGCTAGCGGACAAGAGACCCAGTACTTC. It translates to CASEASGQETQYF.

This chain joins TRBV19 and TRBJ2-6; D gene uncertain. CDR1 LNHDA and CDR2 SQIVND come from the germline V gene (reference sequence). Trimming pared 6 bases from V and 4 bases from J, leaving 7 bases between. There are 13 residues in the CDR3. As DNA, the CDR3 is TGTGCCAGTAGGGTGGGCGGGGCCAACGTCCTGACTTTC. Translation gives CASRVGGANVLTF.

This chain joins TRBV7-3 and TRBJ2-5; D is undetermined. Trimming removed 1 base from V and 4 bases from J, with 16 bases in between. Germline-derived CDR1 and CDR2 are SGHTA and FQGTGA. The CDR3 extends over 16 amino acids. The CDR3 loop is CASSLSPAPGSETQYF. CDR3 in DNA: TGTGCCAGCAGCTTAAGCCCGGCCCCGGGTTCAGAGACCCAGTACTTC.